The T cell receptor (gamma chain) under discussion was sequenced for a study of intestinal T cells in coeliac disease. Study results and caveats: All 22 biopsies were correctly classified by TRD kmer clustering.

The CDR3 extends over 17 amino acids. Trimming at V came to 10 bases and at J to 4 bases, leaving 21 bases not matched to a gene. Germline V gene lookup returns CDR1 EGSNGY and CDR2 YDSYNSKV. Using 150 to 200 ng of biopsy DNA, TRG was amplified with LymphoTrack primers. TCRdb reanalyzed the multiplex PCR reads using CATT. The sample yields around 850 gamma-chain clones, 46% seen once. In the case of this clone: Its antigen is unknown.

Each case's genomic DNA was extracted from ten roughly 5.2-µm formalin-fixed paraffin-embedded scrolls. Source material: a duodenal biopsy. V and J are TRGV2 and TRGJP2. This clonotype was sampled from a human donor with celiac disease. The CDR3 sequence: CATRDGDRRVSDWIKTF. The CDR3 DNA follows: TGTGCCACTCGGGACGGCGACCGAAGGGTTAGTGATTGGATCAAGACGTTT.